The present entry profiles one TCR beta chain with its context. This clonotype has more than one count but fewer than ten. The target of this receptor is not known. Nothing much larger sits one base from this clone, and base qualities are not available. The treatment or condition label, read with the paper, signifies: in vitro stimulation with specific CMV peptide epitopes to enrich CMV-specific T cells. TCRdb names Illumina HiSeq 1500 as the instrument used. Using fastp trimming at Q25 and MiXCR clonotype assembly, TCRdb reanalyzed the public sequencing data and kept in-frame beta chains. Rows are unified per CDR3 protein, each entry keeping the most common DNA and genes. The sample table contains hundreds of thousands of distinct CDR3 sequences; only one count was recorded for around a third of them. 15% to 20% of the sample is taken by the ten largest. The record originates from a study of T cell repertoires in cytomegalovirus infection (dated by TCRdb to the late 2010s). About the investigation overall: Alongside well-studied HLA-B-restricted epitopes, the peptide stimulations were aimed at recently identified HLA-C-restricted CMV epitopes, whose presentation resists viral immunomodulation. Donor HLA type was relevant to the analysis, as public TCR beta signatures indicated carriage of CMV infection together with the matching HLA type.

At the junction V is shortened by 0 bases and J by 2 bases, with 11 bases in between. The CDR3 has 15 amino acids, counting the end cysteine and phenylalanine. Only CDR3 DNA remains: 45 bases, in frame from the first base. The germline V gene encodes CDR1 LGHNA and CDR2 YSLEER. General findings and caveats noted by the study authors: The ex vivo response was dominated by HLA-C-restricted CMV-specific TCR beta clonotypes, and the single most frequent clonotype in two of eight donors was supplied by these HLA-C-restricted clonotypes. Carriers of CMV infection plus the relevant HLA type were discriminated by the cumulative frequency of public TCR beta family members in the study cohort and in an independent roughly 350-donor cohort.

The rearranged chain carries TRBV4-3 and TRBJ2-7, with the identity of the D gene unclear. The receptor comes from a human donor in good health (CMV status not recorded). Some clones in this sample may be carry-over from other donors' samples. The sequencing here drew on cultured PBMCs, taken from culture after CMV antigen stimulation. The CDR3 in this case is CASSQEKLVTYEQYF. The DNA is as follows: TGCGCCAGCAGCCAAGAAAAACTTGTAACCTACGAGCAGTACTTC.